This record looks at one T cell receptor beta chain sequence and its context. This sample was taken from a study of blood T cell repertoires in COVID-19. Study overall: Acute-phase and convalescent COVID-19 samples originated in the United States, Italy and Spain. PBMCs, B-cell-depleted T cells, or T cells were the source of the cDNA or gDNA that made up the material.

Looked up from germline, CDR1 is KGHDR and CDR2 is SFDVKD. The CDR3 loop spans 17 amino acids. V lost 1 base to trimming and J lost 2 bases; unmatched junction nucleotides: 4. In the original processing: From reference gene primer amplification, estimates of nucleated cell counts were derived. Method: immunoSEQ multiplex PCR; TCRdb's copy keeps in-frame clones and lacks some. The V and J calls and clone size are taken from that table; D and trimming were inferred from the DNA. The data hold over 85,000 clones, with around 86% observed a single time. The clonotype comes from a man between 45 and 60 years old with active or convalescent COVID-19. The chain carries TRBV24-1 and TRBJ2-2, with 9 bases fitting TRBD2. The source material was peripheral blood. The CDR3 coding sequence is TGTGCCACCAGTGATTTTGGCGGGGGGGCCAACACCGGGGAGCTGTTTTTT. Its translation is CATSDFGGGANTGELFF.